A selection of T cell receptor beta chains follows, all from one sample in a study of blood T cell repertoires in COVID-19. The data were produced by immunoSEQ multiplex PCR, yet TCRdb's version contains in-frame clones alone and is incomplete. Among approximately 150,000 clones listed, 87% were seen once. Input material: PBMCs or T cells enriched from blood (not recorded which). The receptor source for this set is a woman between 40 and 50 years old who had been exposed to COVID-19. The CDR3 runs from the conserved cysteine through the conserved F or W. Fields, in order: V gene, J gene, D gene, clone size, CDR3 length, CDR3 protein, CDR3 DNA. A D gene is named only where the DNA matches it firmly. Rows may omit the clone size; those that give it use once, few, many or a size class.

TRBV6-5	TRBJ1-1	TRBD1	few	14	CASSTGTGNTEAFF	TGTGCCAGCAGTACCGGGACAGGGAACACTGAAGCTTTCTTT
TRBV18	TRBJ1-3	.	.	15	CASSPDRLSGNTIYF	TGTGCCAGCTCCCCTGACAGGTTGTCTGGAAACACCATATATTTT
TRBV18	TRBJ1-1	.	.	13	CASSPQPNTEAFF	TGTGCCAGCTCACCACAGCCGAACACTGAAGCTTTCTTT
TRBV5-5	TRBJ2-3	TRBD2	.	16	CASSDGLAGRADTQYF	TGTGCCAGCAGCGATGGACTAGCGGGAAGGGCAGATACGCAGTATTTT
TRBV19	TRBJ1-2	.	.	14	CASSPHGEDYGYTF	TGTGCCAGTAGTCCACACGGGGAGGACTATGGCTACACCTTC
TRBV13	TRBJ1-4	TRBD1	.	18	CASSLEAGQVVGNEKLFF	TGTGCCAGCAGCTTAGAGGCGGGACAGGTTGTTGGTAATGAAAAACTGTTTTTT
TRBV6-2/TRBV6-3	TRBJ2-7	.	.	12	CASSSTSGAQYF	TGTGCCAGCAGTTCCACGTCCGGTGCGCAGTACTTC
TRBV29-1	TRBJ2-3	.	few	16	CSVEDLGQTSTDTQYF	TGCAGCGTTGAAGATCTCGGACAAACTAGCACAGATACGCAGTATTTT
TRBV6-5	TRBJ1-2	.	.	15	CASSYSSGSYYGYTF	TGTGCCAGCAGTTACTCCTCGGGTAGTTACTACGGCTACACCTTC
TRBV7-9	TRBJ1-2	.	.	14	CASSLHGVGYGYTF	TGTGCCAGCAGCTTGCACGGGGTCGGGTATGGCTACACCTTC
TRBV10-2	TRBJ2-5	.	once	12	CASSGNQETQYF	TGCGCCAGCAGCGGGAACCAAGAGACCCAGTACTTC
TRBV6-5	TRBJ1-2	.	.	12	CASSQSLYGYTF	TGTGCCAGCAGTCAGTCCCTCTATGGCTACACCTTC
TRBV3-1/TRBV3-2	TRBJ2-3	.	.	13	CASSQRLTDTQYF	TGTGCCAGCAGCCAAAGACTCACAGATACGCAGTATTTT
TRBV10-2	TRBJ1-5	.	.	14	CATSDSYSNQPQHF	TGCGCCACTTCGGACAGTTATAGCAATCAGCCCCAGCATTTT